This T cell receptor beta chain was identified in a study of OX40 agonist ivuxolimab in advanced cancers. Study-wide background: Averaging 60 years in age, with a range of roughly 20 to 80, the cohort was around 83% male. Partial responses were achieved by three patients, one with hepatocellular carcinoma and two with cutaneous melanoma.

Profiled with immunoSEQ multiplex PCR; TCRdb holds only in-frame clones, not every one. The data contain 50,000 to 65,000 clones, roughly nine tenths of them singletons. Blood samples were obtained at baseline, cycle 4 day 1, and cycle 7 day 1. The CDR3 spans 15 residues. Trimming cost V 6 bases and J 2 bases; bases outside gene matches: 8. From germline, CDR1 is MNHEY and CDR2 SVGAGI. Material: CD4+ or CD8+ T cells sorted from blood, obtained in a trial of the OX40 agonist ivuxolimab. The TCR comes from an adult with an advanced solid tumor such as melanoma, head and neck, liver or kidney cancer. The rearrangement links TRBV6-5 to TRBJ1-1, with 8 positions matching TRBD1. CDR3 nucleotide sequence: TGTGCCAGCAGCCGACCTCAGGGGGCAAACACTGAAGCTTTCTTT. Translated: CASSRPQGANTEAFF.